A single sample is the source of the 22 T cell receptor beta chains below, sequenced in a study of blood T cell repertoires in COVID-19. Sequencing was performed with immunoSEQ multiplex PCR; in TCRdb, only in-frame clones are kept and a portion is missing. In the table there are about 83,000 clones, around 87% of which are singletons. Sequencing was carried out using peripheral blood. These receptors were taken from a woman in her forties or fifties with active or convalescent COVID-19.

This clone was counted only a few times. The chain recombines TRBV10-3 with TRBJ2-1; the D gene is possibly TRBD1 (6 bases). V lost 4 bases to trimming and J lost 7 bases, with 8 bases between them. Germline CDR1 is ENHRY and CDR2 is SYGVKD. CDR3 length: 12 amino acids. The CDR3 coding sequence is TGTGCCATCAGTGTAAGGGGGAATGAGCAGTTCTTC. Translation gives CAISVRGNEQFF.

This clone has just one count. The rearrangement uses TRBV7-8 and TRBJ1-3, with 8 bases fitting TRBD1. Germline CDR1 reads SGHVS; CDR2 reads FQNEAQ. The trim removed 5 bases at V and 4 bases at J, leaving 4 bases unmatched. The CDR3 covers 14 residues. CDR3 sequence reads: CASSLDRAGNTIYF. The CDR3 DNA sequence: TGTGCCAGCAGCCTGGACAGGGCCGGAAACACCATATATTTT.

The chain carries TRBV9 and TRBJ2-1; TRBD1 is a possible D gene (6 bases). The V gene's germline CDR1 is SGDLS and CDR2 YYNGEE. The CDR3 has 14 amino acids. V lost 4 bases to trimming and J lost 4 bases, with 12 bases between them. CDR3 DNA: TGTGCCAGCAGCACCCGGGACACTTACAATGAGCAGTTCTTC. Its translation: CASSTRDTYNEQFF.

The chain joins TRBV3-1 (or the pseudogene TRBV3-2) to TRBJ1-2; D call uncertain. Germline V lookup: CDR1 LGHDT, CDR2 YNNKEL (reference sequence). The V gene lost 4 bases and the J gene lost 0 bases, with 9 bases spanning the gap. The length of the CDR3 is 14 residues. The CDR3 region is CASSPITANYGYTF. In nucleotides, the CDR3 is TGTGCCAGCAGCCCGATCACGGCTAACTATGGCTACACCTTC.

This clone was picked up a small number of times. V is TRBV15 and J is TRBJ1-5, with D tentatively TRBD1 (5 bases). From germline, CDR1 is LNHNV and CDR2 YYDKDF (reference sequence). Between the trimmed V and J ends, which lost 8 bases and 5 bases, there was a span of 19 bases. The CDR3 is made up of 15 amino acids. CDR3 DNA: TGTGCCACCTCTCTGATCAGACAGCCAGATCAGCCCCAGCATTTT. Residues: CATSLIRQPDQPQHF.

In DNA form, the CDR3 reads TGTGCCAGCAGTTACGGACTAGTGGTGAACACCGGGGAGCTGTTTTTT. As protein: CASSYGLVVNTGELFF. The gene calls are TRBV6-5 and TRBJ2-2; 7 bases are a match to TRBD2. The ends lost 2 bases at V and 1 base at J; junction bases unmatched: 4. CDR1 is MNHEY, CDR2 SVGAGI, per germline. The CDR3 loop spans 16 amino acids.

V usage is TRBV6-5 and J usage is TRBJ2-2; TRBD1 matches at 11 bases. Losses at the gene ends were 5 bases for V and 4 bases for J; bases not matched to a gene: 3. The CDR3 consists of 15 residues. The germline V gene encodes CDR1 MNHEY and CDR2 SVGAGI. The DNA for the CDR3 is TGTGCCAGCAGTACCGGGACAGGGGGCACCGGGGAGCTGTTTTTT. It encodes CASSTGTGGTGELFF.

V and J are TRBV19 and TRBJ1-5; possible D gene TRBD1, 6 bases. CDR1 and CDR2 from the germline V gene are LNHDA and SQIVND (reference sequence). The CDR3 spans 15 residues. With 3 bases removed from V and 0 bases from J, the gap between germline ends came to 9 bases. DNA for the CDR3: TGTGCCAGTAGTATTCAGACAGGTAGCAATCAGCCCCAGCATTTT. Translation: CASSIQTGSNQPQHF.

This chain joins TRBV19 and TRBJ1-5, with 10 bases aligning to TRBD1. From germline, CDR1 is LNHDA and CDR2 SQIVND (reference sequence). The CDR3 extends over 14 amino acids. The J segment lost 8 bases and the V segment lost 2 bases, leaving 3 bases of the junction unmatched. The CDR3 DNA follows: TGTGCCAGTAGTATAAGGACAGGGGGGGAGCCCCAGCATTTT. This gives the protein CASSIRTGGEPQHF. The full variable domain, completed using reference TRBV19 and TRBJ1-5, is DGGITQSPKYLFRKEGQNVTLSCEQNLNHDAMYWYRQDPGQGLRLIYYSQIVNDFQKGDIAEGYSVSREKKESFPLTVTSAQKNPTAFYLCASSIRTGGEPQHFGDGTRLSIL.

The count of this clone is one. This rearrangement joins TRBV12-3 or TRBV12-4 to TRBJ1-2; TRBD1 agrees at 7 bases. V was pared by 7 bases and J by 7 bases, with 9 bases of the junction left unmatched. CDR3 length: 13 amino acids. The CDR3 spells CASTQQGPFGYTF. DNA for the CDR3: TGTGCCAGCACCCAACAGGGGCCCTTTGGCTACACCTTC.

The CDR3 spells CACLRDRTNEQYF. The CDR3 DNA sequence: TGTGCCTGCCTCCGGGACAGGACCAACGAGCAGTACTTC. The chain employs TRBV30 and TRBJ2-7, with 8 nucleotides matching TRBD1. The CDR3 consists of 13 residues. With V trimmed by 6 bases and J by 5 bases, 9 bases remained unmatched. Germline loops: CDR1 GTSNPN, CDR2 SVGIG (reference sequence).

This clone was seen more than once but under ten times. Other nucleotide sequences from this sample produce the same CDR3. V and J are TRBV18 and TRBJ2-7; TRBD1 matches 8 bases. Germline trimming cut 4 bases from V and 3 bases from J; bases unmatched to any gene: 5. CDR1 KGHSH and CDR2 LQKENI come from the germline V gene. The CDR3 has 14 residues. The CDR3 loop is CASSLQGGGYEQYF. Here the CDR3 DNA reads TGTGCCAGCTCACTACAGGGGGGAGGCTACGAGCAGTACTTC.

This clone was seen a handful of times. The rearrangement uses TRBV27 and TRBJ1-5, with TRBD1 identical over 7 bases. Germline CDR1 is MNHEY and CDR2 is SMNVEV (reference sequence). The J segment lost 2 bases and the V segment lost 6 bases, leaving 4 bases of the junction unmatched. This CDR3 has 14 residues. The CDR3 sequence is CASRAGTGNQPQHF. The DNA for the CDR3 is TGTGCCAGCAGGGCCGGGACAGGCAATCAGCCCCAGCATTTT.

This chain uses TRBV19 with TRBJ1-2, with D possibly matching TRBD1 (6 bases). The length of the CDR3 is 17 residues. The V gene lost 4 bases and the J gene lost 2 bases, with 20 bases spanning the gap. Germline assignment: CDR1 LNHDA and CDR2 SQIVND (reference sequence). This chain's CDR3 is CASSSPRSRTENYGYTF. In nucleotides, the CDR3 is TGTGCCAGTAGTAGCCCCCGCTCCAGGACAGAGAACTATGGCTACACCTTC.

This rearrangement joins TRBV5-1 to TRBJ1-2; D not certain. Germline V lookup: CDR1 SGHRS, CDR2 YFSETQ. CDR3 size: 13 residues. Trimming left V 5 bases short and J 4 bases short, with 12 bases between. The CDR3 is CASRPGTFYGYTF. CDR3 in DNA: TGCGCCAGCAGGCCAGGAACTTTCTATGGCTACACCTTC.

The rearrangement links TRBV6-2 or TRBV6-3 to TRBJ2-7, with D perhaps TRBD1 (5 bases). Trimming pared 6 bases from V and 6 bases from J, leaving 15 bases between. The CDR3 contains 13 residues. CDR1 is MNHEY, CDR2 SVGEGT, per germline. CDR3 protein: CASSRGVTGEQYF. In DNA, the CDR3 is TGTGCCAGCAGCCGTGGGGTAACAGGCGAGCAGTACTTC.

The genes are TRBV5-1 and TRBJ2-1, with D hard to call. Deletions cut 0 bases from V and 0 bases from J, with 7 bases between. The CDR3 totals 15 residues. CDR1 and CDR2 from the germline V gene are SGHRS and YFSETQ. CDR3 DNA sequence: TGCGCCAGCAGCTTGGACGAGAGCTCCTACAATGAGCAGTTCTTC. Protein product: CASSLDESSYNEQFF.

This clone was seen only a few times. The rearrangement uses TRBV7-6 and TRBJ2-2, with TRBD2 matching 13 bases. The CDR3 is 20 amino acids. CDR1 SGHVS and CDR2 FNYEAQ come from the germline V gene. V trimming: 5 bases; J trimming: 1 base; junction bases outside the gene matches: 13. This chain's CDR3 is CASSQLQGLAGPQNTGELFF. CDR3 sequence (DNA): TGTGCCAGCAGCCAATTACAGGGACTAGCGGGGCCCCAGAACACCGGGGAGCTGTTTTTT. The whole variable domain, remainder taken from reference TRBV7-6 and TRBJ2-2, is GAGVSQSPRYKVTKRGQDVALRCDPISGHVSLYWYRQALGQGPEFLTYFNYEAQQDKSGLPNDRFSAERPEGSISTLTIQRTEQRDSAMYRCASSQLQGLAGPQNTGELFFGEGSRLTVL.

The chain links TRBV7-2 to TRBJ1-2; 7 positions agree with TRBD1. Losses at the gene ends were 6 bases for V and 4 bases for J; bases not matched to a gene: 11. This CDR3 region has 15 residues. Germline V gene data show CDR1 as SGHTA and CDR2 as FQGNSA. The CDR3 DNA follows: TGTGCCAGCAGACAACAGGGGTCAACGAGCTATGGCTACACCTTC. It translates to CASRQQGSTSYGYTF.

The CDR3 DNA reads TGTGCCAGCAGCCCTCCCTATGGCAGAGGCCTCACTGAGCAGTTCTTC. It is translated as CASSPPYGRGLTEQFF. The chain links TRBV6-2 or TRBV6-3 to TRBJ2-1, with D hard to call. Germline loops: CDR1 MNHEY, CDR2 SVGEGT. The CDR3 runs 16 residues. With 6 bases removed from V and 9 bases from J, the gap between germline ends came to 24 bases.

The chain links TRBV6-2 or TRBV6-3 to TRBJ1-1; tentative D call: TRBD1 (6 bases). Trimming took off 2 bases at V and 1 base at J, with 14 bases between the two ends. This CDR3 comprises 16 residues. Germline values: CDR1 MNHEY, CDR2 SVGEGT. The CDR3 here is CASSYRGTGSNTEAFF. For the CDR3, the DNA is TGTGCCAGCAGTTACAGGGGGACGGGGTCGAACACTGAAGCTTTCTTT.

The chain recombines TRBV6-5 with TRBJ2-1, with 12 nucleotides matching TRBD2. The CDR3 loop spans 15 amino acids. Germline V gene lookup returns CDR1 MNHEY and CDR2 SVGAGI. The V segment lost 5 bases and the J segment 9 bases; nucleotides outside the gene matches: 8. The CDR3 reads CASSPSSGGEGEQFF. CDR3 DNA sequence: TGTGCCAGCAGTCCCTCTAGCGGGGGGGAGGGTGAGCAGTTCTTC.